This entry lists 14 T cell receptor beta chains sequenced from one sample in a study of long-term antiretroviral therapy in people with HIV. Researchers ran immunoSEQ v3.0 at survey level. Libraries were prepared by immunoSEQ multiplex PCR; TCRdb keeps only in-frame clonotypes and omits some of them. The sample holds 28,000 or so clones, over 90% seen once. Sequences were derived from unsorted PBMCs, sampled 6.2 years after starting antiretroviral therapy. Receptors originate from a man in his forties or fifties with HIV.

The chain uses TRBV9 and TRBJ2-1; TRBD1 agrees at 7 bases. V dropped 2 bases and J dropped 4; count of bases not matched to a gene: 9. This CDR3 has 16 amino acids. Germline V gene sequence: CDR1 SGDLS, CDR2 YYNGEE. The CDR3 loop reads CASSVQGDGAYNEQFF. CDR3 sequence (DNA): TGTGCCAGCAGCGTTCAGGGGGACGGAGCATACAATGAGCAGTTCTTC.

The chain joins TRBV7-2 to TRBJ2-2; D gene ambiguous. V was trimmed by 2 bases and J by 6 bases, leaving 1 base between them. The length of the CDR3 is 11 residues. The germline V gene has CDR1 SGHTA and CDR2 FQGNSA. CDR3 DNA sequence: TGTGCCAGCAGCTTATCCGGGGAGCTGTTTTTT. It translates to CASSLSGELFF.

The chain employs TRBV5-6 and TRBJ2-5; D ambiguous. The V end lost 2 bases, the J end lost 5 bases, and 7 bases lay between the germline ends. From germline, CDR1 is SGHDT and CDR2 YYEEEE. The CDR3 totals 12 residues. The CDR3 nucleotides read TGTGCCAGCAGCTTAACCTCGGAGACCCAGTACTTC. Protein sequence: CASSLTSETQYF.

The chain is built from TRBV30 and TRBJ1-4; 9 nucleotides match TRBD1. The CDR3 is made up of 13 amino acids. The V gene's germline CDR1 is GTSNPN and CDR2 SVGIG (reference sequence). Trimming cost V 6 bases and J 11 bases; bases outside gene matches: 10. The CDR3 DNA is TGTGCCTGTGACGGGACAGGGCAGACTAAACTGTTTTTT. Translating gives CACDGTGQTKLFF.

The chain couples TRBV5-4 to TRBJ1-3; D is undetermined. Per germline, CDR1 SGHNT and CDR2 YYREEE (reference sequence). CDR3 size: 13 residues. V lost 2 bases and J 8 bases, leaving 11 bases between the germline ends. CDR3 region: CASSFGLQDTIYF. Written as DNA, the CDR3 is TGTGCCAGCAGCTTTGGCCTTCAAGACACCATATATTTT.

This chain uses TRBV19 with TRBJ1-6, with 8 bases fitting TRBD1. V was pared by 10 bases and J by 7 bases, with 15 bases of the junction left unmatched. The CDR3 consists of 16 residues. Germline V gene sequence: CDR1 LNHDA, CDR2 SQIVND (reference sequence). CDR3 bases: TGTGCCACCCAAACGGCAGGGGGCATGCGAAATTCACCCCTCCACTTT. It codes for CATQTAGGMRNSPLHF.

This clone was picked up a small number of times. V usage is TRBV5-5 and J usage is TRBJ2-1; D not certain. CDR1 and CDR2 (germline): SGHKS, YYEKEE (reference sequence). V gave up 4 bases and J gave up 0 bases, with 11 bases separating them. CDR3 length equals 15 residues. The CDR3 loop is CASSLEASSYNEQFF. The CDR3 DNA reads TGTGCCAGCAGCCTAGAAGCGAGCTCCTACAATGAGCAGTTCTTC. Full variable domain (rest looked up from reference TRBV5-5 and TRBJ2-1): DAGVTQSPTHLIKTRGQQVTLRCSPISGHKSVSWYQQVLGQGPQFIFQYYEKEERGRGNFPDRFSARQFPNYSSELNVNALLLGDSALYLCASSLEASSYNEQFFGPGTRLTVL.

This rearrangement joins TRBV7-2 to TRBJ2-5, with D tentatively TRBD1 or TRBD2 (5 bases each). CDR1 and CDR2 from the germline V gene are SGHTA and FQGNSA. The CDR3 runs to 16 residues. Trimming took 5 bases from V and 7 from J, leaving 23 bases between them. The CDR3 DNA reads as TGTGCCAGCAGCCTGAACGGGGACGCCTCTGAAGTGACCCAGTACTTC. It is translated as CASSLNGDASEVTQYF.

This clone is a singleton in its sample. This sequence joins TRBV6-5 and TRBJ1-1, with D maybe TRBD1 (5 bases). The V gene lost 6 bases and the J gene lost 1 base, with 12 bases spanning the gap. CDR1 and CDR2 (germline): MNHEY, SVGAGI. The CDR3 is 14 residues long. The CDR3 spells CASSLTQGNTEAFF. CDR3 sequence (DNA): TGTGCCAGCAGCCTTACCCAGGGGAACACTGAAGCTTTCTTT.

CDR3: CASGSLGGMGGYTF. In nucleotides, the CDR3 is TGTGCCAGCGGATCCTTGGGCGGCATGGGAGGCTACACCTTC. V usage is TRBV6-5 and J usage is TRBJ1-2; no definite D call. Looked up from germline, CDR1 is MNHEY and CDR2 is SVGAGI. The V gene lost 8 bases and the J gene lost 8 bases, with 21 bases spanning the gap. This CDR3 is built from 14 residues.

The J gene is TRBJ2-2, the V gene TRBV6-5, with a possible D match to TRBD1 (6 bases). The V end was cut by 7 bases, the J end by 0 bases, with 9 bases between. The CDR3 covers 14 residues. The V gene's germline CDR1 is MNHEY and CDR2 SVGAGI. The CDR3 sequence: CASTRGANTGELFF. The CDR3 DNA sequence: TGTGCCAGCACCAGGGGCGCGAACACCGGGGAGCTGTTTTTT.

This chain joins TRBV11-3 and TRBJ2-6; TRBD1 might be the D (5 bases). The CDR3 is made up of 17 amino acids. Germline loops: CDR1 SGHNT, CDR2 YENEEA. V lost 3 bases and J 5 bases, leaving 17 bases between the germline ends. The CDR3 region is CASSFDSQPWWANVLTF. The CDR3 DNA is TGTGCCAGCAGCTTTGACAGCCAACCCTGGTGGGCCAACGTCCTGACTTTC.

The chain joins TRBV2 to TRBJ2-2; 11 bases are a match to TRBD2. CDR3 length: 16 amino acids. Trimming took 5 bases from V and 2 from J; bases not matched to a gene: 4. CDR1 is SNHLY, CDR2 FYNNEI, per germline. CDR3 sequence: CASSLAGGRNTGELFF. CDR3 sequence (DNA): TGTGCCAGCAGTTTAGCGGGGGGGCGAAACACCGGGGAGCTGTTTTTT.

On this clone itself: This same CDR3 is encoded by further DNA sequences in the sample. This rearrangement joins TRBV6-4 to TRBJ2-3; a weak D match, TRBD2 (6 bases). With 3 bases removed from V and 4 bases from J, the gap between germline ends came to 11 bases. The CDR3 has 14 residues. Germline V gives CDR1 MRHNA, CDR2 SNTAGT. The CDR3 DNA sequence: TGTGCCAGCAGTGATTCCAGCGGGCCAGATACGCAGTATTTT. This codes for CASSDSSGPDTQYF.